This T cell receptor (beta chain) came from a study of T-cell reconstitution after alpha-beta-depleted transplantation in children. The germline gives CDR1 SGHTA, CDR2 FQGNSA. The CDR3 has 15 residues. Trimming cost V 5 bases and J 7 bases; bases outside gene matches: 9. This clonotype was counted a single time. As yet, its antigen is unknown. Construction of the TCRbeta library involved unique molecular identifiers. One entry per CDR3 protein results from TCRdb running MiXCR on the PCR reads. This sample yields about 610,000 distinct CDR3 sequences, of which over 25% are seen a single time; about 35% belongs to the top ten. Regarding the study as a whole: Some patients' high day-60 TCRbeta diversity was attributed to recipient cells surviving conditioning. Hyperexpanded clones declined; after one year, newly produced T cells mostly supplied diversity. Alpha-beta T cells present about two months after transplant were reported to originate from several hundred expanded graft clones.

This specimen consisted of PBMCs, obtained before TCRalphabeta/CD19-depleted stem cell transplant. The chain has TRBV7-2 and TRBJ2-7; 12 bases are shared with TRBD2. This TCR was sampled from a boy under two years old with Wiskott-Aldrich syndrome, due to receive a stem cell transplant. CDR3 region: CASSRLAGVSGEQYF. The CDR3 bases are TGTGCCAGCAGCAGACTAGCGGGAGTTTCGGGAGAGCAGTACTTC.